One TCR beta chain is described in this entry. This sample is drawn from a study of T cell changes during pregnancy in multiple sclerosis. Sequencing used immunoSEQ multiplex PCR; TCRdb keeps in-frame clones, though not all of them. The table includes roughly 69,000 clones, around 90% detected once. The receptor was isolated from a female donor in good health, enrolled as a control in a pregnancy study. The sequenced sample was CD4+ T cells from peripheral blood mononuclear cells, obtained in the third trimester of pregnancy.

For the CDR3, the DNA is TGCGCCAGCAGCCAAGATGGTAGCGGGGGGGCCATCAATGAGCAGTTCTTC. This codes for CASSQDGSGGAINEQFF. The rearrangement joins TRBV4-1 to TRBJ2-1; TRBD2 matches 11 bases. J was trimmed by 6 bases and V by 0 bases; bases with no gene match: 7. Germline V gives CDR1 MGHRA, CDR2 YSYEKL. The CDR3 contains 17 residues.